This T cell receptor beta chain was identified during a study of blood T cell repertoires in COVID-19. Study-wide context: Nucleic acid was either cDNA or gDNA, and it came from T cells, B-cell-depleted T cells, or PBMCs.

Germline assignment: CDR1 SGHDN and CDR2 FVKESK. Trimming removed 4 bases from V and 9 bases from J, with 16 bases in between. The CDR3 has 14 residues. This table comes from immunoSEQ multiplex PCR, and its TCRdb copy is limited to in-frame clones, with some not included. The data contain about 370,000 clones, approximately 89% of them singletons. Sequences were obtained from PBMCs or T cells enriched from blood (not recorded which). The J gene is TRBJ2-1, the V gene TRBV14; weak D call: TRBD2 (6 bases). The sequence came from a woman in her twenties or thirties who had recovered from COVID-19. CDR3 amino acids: CASSPGSAGGEQFF. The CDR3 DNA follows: TGTGCCAGCAGCCCAGGATCAGCGGGCGGTGAGCAGTTCTTC.